This note documents a single T cell receptor (beta chain) sequence. With a J-beta primer mix and a sample-barcoded 5' primer, a second PCR ran roughly 7 to 11 cycles. Each CDR3 protein is one row after TCRdb ran MiXCR on the 5' RACE reads. Among some 1.5 million distinct CDR3 sequences listed, around 40% were seen once. The CDR3 loop spans 13 amino acids. V lost 4 bases to trimming and J lost 6 bases; unmatched junction nucleotides: 5. Germline CDR1 DFQATT, CDR2 SNEGSKA (reference sequence). The data were taken from a study of blood T cells in healthy people across ages. Each sample gave at least 7 million isolated PBMCs.

The material sequenced was blood. The chain recombines TRBV20-1 with TRBJ1-1; 10 bases line up with TRBD1. The receptor's source is a woman aged 18-29 years in good health. The CDR3 is CSATTGGFAEAFF. The CDR3 nucleotides are TGCAGTGCTACGACAGGGGGCTTCGCTGAAGCTTTCTTT.